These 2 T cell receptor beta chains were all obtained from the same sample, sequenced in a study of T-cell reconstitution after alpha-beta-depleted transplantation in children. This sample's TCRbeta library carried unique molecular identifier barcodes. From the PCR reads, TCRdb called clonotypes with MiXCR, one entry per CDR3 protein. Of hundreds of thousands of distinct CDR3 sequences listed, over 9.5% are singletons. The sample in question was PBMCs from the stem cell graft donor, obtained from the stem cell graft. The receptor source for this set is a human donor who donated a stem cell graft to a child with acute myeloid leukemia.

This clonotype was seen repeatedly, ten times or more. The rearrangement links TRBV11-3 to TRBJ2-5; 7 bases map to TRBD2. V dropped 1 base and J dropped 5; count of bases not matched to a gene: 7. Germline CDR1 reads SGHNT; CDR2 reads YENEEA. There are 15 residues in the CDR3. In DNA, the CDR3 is TGTGCCAGCAGCTTAGGGGGCGGGGGAAGTGAGACCCAGTACTTC. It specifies CASSLGGGGSETQYF. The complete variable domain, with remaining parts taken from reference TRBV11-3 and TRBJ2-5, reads EAGVVQSPRYKIIEKKQPVAFWCNPISGHNTLYWYLQNLGQGPELLIRYENEEAVDDSQLPKDRFSAERLKGVDSTLKIQPAELGDSAVYLCASSLGGGGSETQYFGPGTRLLVL.

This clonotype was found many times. The CDR3 sequence: CASSLAPSGRADEQFF. Here the CDR3 DNA reads TGCGCCAGCAGCTTGGCCCCTAGCGGGAGGGCCGATGAGCAGTTCTTC. The chain joins TRBV5-1 to TRBJ2-1; 12 nucleotides match TRBD2. Trimming cost V 0 bases and J 8 bases; bases outside gene matches: 6. CDR1 SGHRS and CDR2 YFSETQ come from the germline V gene. CDR3 length: 16 amino acids.